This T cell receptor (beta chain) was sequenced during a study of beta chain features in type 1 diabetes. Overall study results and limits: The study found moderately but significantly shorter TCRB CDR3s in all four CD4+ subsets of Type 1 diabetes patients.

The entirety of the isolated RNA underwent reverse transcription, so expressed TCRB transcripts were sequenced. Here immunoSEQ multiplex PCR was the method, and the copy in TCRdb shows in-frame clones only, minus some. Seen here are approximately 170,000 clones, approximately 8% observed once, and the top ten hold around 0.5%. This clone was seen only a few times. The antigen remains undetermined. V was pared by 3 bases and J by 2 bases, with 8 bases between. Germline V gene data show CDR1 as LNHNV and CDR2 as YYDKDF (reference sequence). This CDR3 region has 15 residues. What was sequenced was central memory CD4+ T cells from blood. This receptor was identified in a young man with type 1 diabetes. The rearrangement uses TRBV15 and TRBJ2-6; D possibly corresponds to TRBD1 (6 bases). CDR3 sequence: CATSSRQAGANVLTF. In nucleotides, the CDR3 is TGTGCCACCAGCAGTCGACAGGCTGGGGCCAACGTCCTGACTTTC.